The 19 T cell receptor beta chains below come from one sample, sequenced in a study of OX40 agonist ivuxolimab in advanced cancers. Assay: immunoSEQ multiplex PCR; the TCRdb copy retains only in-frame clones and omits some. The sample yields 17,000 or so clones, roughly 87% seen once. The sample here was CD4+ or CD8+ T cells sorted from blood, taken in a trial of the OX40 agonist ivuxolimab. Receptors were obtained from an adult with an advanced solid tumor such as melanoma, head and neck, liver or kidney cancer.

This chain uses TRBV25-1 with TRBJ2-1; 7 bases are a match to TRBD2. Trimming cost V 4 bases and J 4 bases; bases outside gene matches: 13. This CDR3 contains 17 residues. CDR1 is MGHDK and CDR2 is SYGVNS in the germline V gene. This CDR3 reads CASSGLGGDLGYNEQFF. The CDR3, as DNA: TGTGCCAGCAGTGGATTGGGGGGGGACCTTGGGTACAATGAGCAGTTCTTC.

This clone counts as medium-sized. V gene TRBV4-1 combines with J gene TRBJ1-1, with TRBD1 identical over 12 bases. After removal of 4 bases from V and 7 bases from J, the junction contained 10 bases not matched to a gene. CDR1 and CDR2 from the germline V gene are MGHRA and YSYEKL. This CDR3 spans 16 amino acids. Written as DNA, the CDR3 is TGCGCCAGCAGCCCGGAGCCGGGACAGGGGGCAGTTGAAGCTTTCTTT. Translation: CASSPEPGQGAVEAFF.

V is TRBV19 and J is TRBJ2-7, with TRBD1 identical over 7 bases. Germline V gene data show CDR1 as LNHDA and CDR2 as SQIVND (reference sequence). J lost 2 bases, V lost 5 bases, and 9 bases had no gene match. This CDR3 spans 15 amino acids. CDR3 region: CASSPQRGPPYEQYF. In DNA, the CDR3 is TGTGCCAGTAGTCCCCAGAGGGGGCCCCCCTACGAGCAGTACTTC.

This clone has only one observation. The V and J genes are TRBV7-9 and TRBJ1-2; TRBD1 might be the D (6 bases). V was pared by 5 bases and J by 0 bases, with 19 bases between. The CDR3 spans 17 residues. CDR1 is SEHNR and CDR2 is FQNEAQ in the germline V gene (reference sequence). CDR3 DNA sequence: TGTGCCAGCAGCCTGACAGGAAAAAACCTACCTAACTATGGCTACACCTTC. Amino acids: CASSLTGKNLPNYGYTF.

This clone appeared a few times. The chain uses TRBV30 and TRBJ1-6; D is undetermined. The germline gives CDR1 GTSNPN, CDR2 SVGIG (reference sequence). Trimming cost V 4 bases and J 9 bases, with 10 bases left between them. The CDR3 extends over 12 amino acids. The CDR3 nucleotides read TGTGCCTGGACTGCGTTTGGTTCACCCCTCCACTTT. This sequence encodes CAWTAFGSPLHF.

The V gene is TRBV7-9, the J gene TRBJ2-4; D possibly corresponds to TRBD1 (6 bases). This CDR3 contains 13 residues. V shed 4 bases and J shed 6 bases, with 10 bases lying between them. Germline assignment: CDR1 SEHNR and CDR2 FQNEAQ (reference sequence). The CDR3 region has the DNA TGTGCCAGCAGCTCCGGACAGATAAACATTCAGTACTTC. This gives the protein CASSSGQINIQYF.

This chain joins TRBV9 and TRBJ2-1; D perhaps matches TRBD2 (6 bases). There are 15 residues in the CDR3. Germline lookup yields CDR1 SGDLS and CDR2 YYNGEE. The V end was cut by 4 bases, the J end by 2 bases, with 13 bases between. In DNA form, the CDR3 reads TGTGCCAGCAGCTTGAGCGGGTTTCCCTACAATGAGCAGTTCTTC. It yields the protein CASSLSGFPYNEQFF.

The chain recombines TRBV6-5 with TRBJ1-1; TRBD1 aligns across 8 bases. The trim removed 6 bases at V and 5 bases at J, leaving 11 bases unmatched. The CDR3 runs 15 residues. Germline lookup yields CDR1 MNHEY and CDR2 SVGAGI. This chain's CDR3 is CASSQDREDDTEAFF. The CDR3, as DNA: TGTGCCAGCAGCCAGGACAGGGAAGATGATACTGAAGCTTTCTTT.

The chain's CDR3 is CASSSQGKKLFF. CDR3 DNA: TGTGCCAGCAGCTCACAAGGCAAAAAACTGTTTTTT. The chain couples TRBV7-9 to TRBJ1-4; D is unclear. The CDR3 is 12 residues long. Germline lookup yields CDR1 SEHNR and CDR2 FQNEAQ (reference sequence). Trimming cost V 4 bases and J 9 bases, with 9 bases left between them.

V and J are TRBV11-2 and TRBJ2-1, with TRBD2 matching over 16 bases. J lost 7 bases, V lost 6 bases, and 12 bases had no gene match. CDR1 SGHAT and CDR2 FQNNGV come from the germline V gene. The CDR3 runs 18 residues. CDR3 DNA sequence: TGTGCCAGCAGGCCTCCGGGACTAGCGGGGGGGGCCGGGAATGAGCAGTTCTTC. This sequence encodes CASRPPGLAGGAGNEQFF.

The CDR3 DNA follows: TGTGCCAGCAGCCCACCTAATTACGAGCAGTACTTC. This sequence encodes CASSPPNYEQYF. The J gene is TRBJ2-7, the V gene TRBV28; no clear D. The V and J ends lost 6 bases and 4 bases respectively, with 10 bases between them. Germline assignment: CDR1 MDHEN and CDR2 SYDVKM. This CDR3 has 12 amino acids.

CDR3 protein: CASSWGPEGQPQHF. The CDR3, as DNA: TGTGCCAGCAGTTGGGGGCCCGAGGGGCAGCCCCAGCATTTT. This chain links TRBV5-4 with TRBJ1-5, with a possible D match to TRBD1 (6 bases). This CDR3 is 14 amino acids long. Trimming cost V 5 bases and J 7 bases, with 16 bases left between them. Germline CDR1 and CDR2: SGHNT and YYREEE (reference sequence).

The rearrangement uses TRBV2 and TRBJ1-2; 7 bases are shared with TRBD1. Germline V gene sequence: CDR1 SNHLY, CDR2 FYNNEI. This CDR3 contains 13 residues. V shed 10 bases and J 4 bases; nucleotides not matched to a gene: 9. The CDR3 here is CATYRGPLYGYTF. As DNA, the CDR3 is TGTGCCACCTACAGGGGACCCCTCTATGGCTACACCTTC.

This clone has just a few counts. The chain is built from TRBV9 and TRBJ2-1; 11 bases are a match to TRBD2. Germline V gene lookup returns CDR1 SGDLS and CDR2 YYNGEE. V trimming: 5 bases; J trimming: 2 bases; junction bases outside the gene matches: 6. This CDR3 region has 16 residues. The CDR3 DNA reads TGTGCCAGCAGGGATGGGACTAGCGGACCCTACAATGAGCAGTTCTTC. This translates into CASRDGTSGPYNEQFF.

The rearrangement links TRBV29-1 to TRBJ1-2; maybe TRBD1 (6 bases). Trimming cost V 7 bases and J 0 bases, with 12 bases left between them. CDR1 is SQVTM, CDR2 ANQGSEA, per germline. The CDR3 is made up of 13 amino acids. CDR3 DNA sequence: TGCAGCGCCCCGGGACAAGCTAACTATGGCTACACCTTC. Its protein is CSAPGQANYGYTF.

This CDR3 reads CASSLILNTEAFF. The DNA for the CDR3 is TGTGCCAGCAGTCTGATCCTAAACACTGAAGCTTTCTTT. This chain joins TRBV6-5 and TRBJ1-1; D is unresolved. Germline CDR1 MNHEY, CDR2 SVGAGI. This CDR3 spans 13 amino acids. The V and J ends lost 5 bases and 2 bases respectively, with 9 bases between them.

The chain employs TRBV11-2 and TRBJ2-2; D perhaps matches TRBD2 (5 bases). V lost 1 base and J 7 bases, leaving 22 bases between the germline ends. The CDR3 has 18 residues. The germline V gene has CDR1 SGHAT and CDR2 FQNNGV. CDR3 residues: CASSLVRGYPLSGGELFF. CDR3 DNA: TGTGCCAGCAGCTTAGTGCGAGGGTACCCCTTGAGTGGCGGGGAGCTGTTTTTT.

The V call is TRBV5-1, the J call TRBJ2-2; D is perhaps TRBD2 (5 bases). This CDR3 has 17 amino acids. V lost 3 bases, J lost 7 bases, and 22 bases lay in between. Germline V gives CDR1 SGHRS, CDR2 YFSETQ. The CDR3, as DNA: TGCGCCAGCAGCTCGCAACCTAGCTGGGTCCAGGTCGGGGAGCTGTTTTTT. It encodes CASSSQPSWVQVGELFF.

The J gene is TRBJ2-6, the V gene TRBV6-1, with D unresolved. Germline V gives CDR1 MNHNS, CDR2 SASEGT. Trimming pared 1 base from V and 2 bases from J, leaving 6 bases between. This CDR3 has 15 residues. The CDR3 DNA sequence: TGTGCCAGCAGTGAAGAGACGACTGGGGCCAACGTCCTGACTTTC. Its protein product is CASSEETTGANVLTF.